The 26 T cell receptor beta chains listed next were all sequenced from one sample in a study of blood T cells in healthy people across ages. PCR was performed a second time for about 7 to 12 cycles using a sample-barcoded 5' primer and a J-beta primer mix. TCRdb analysed the 5' RACE reads with MiXCR anew, one entry per CDR3 protein. Of roughly 640,000 distinct CDR3 sequences in the sample, approximately 30% were seen once. Sequenced material: blood. The source is a woman of 80 years or more in good health.

Many counts were recorded for this clonotype. V usage is TRBV20-1 and J usage is TRBJ2-7; 7 bases match TRBD2. CDR3 length equals 14 residues. Trimming cost V 3 bases and J 4 bases; bases outside gene matches: 9. CDR1 is DFQATT and CDR2 is SNEGSKA in the germline V gene (reference sequence). The CDR3 nucleotides are TGCAGTGCTAGTTCGGCTAGCGGACGTTACGAGCAGTACTTC. As protein: CSASSASGRYEQYF.

There are many counts of this clonotype. The chain recombines TRBV7-2 with TRBJ1-5; D is perhaps TRBD1 (5 bases). Germline V gene lookup returns CDR1 SGHTA and CDR2 FQGNSA. The CDR3 contains 16 residues. V lost 0 bases, J lost 4 bases, and 13 bases lay in between. DNA for the CDR3: TGTGCCAGCAGCTTAGCCAATTCGGGGGGGAATCAGCCCCAGCATTTT. It encodes CASSLANSGGNQPQHF.

The V call is TRBV5-5, the J call TRBJ2-1, with D maybe TRBD2 (5 bases). This CDR3 has 14 residues. CDR1 and CDR2 (germline): SGHKS, YYEKEE (reference sequence). The germline V and J ends were trimmed by 4 bases and 4 bases, with 12 bases remaining between them. The CDR3 DNA sequence: TGTGCCAGCAGCCGGGAAACCTTATACAATGAGCAGTTCTTC. Encoded protein: CASSRETLYNEQFF.

There are a few counts of this clonotype. The V and J genes are TRBV30 and TRBJ1-1; 10 bases are shared with TRBD1. CDR1 GTSNPN and CDR2 SVGIG come from the germline V gene (reference sequence). The CDR3 spans 13 residues. V lost 4 bases and J lost 5; bases outside the gene matches: 4. Here the CDR3 reads CAWTGTGETEAFF. The CDR3 coding sequence is TGTGCCTGGACCGGGACAGGGGAGACTGAAGCTTTCTTT.

This clonotype has just one count. The gene calls are TRBV7-2 and TRBJ2-3; 10 nucleotides agree with TRBD2. The trim removed 5 bases at V and 0 bases at J, leaving 5 bases unmatched. The length of the CDR3 is 16 residues. In germline, CDR1 is SGHTA, CDR2 FQGNSA. CDR3 in amino acids: CASSLGAGGSTDTQYF. In DNA, the CDR3 is TGTGCCAGCAGCCTAGGAGCGGGGGGGAGCACAGATACGCAGTATTTT.

This clonotype has a count of ten or more. V is TRBV9 and J is TRBJ1-5; the D gene is possibly TRBD1 (6 bases). V lost 8 bases and J 4 bases, leaving 10 bases between the germline ends. Germline lookup yields CDR1 SGDLS and CDR2 YYNGEE. The CDR3 is 12 amino acids. Written as DNA, the CDR3 is TGTGCCAGGGGGGCAGAGAATCAGCCCCAGCATTTT. Protein: CARGAENQPQHF. The full variable domain, completed using reference TRBV9 and TRBJ1-5, is DSGVTQTPKHLITATGQRVTLRCSPRSGDLSVYWYQQSLDQGLQFLIQYYNGEERAKGNILERFSAQQFPDLHSELNLSSLELGDSALYFCARGAENQPQHFGDGTRLSIL.

This chain uses TRBV6-6 with TRBJ2-7; the D gene could be TRBD1 or TRBD2 (6 bases each). The CDR3 is made up of 14 amino acids. The V end was cut by 7 bases, the J end by 7 bases, with 20 bases between. CDR1 and CDR2 (germline): MNHNY, SVGAGI (reference sequence). CDR3 sequence: CASKHAGQANEQYF. CDR3 coding DNA: TGTGCCAGCAAACACGCGGGACAAGCAAATGAGCAGTACTTC.

This clonotype was observed a handful of times. A much larger clone lies one base from this, so it may be a read error. The V call is TRBV7-9, the J call TRBJ2-1, with 12 positions matching TRBD2. The better agreement between TRBJ2-7 and the DNA end casts doubt on the J call. The CDR3 is made up of 19 amino acids. Germline values: CDR1 SEHNR, CDR2 FQNEAQ (reference sequence). As DNA, the CDR3 is TGTGCCAGCAGCTTTGGTACTAGCGGGGGGTTGCCCCCCTACAATGAGCAGTACTTC. It encodes CASSFGTSGGLPPYNEQYF.

This clonotype was seen ten or more times. V usage is TRBV5-1 and J usage is TRBJ2-3; 7 bases agree with TRBD2. CDR3 length: 16 amino acids. J was trimmed by 4 bases and V by 4 bases; bases with no gene match: 12. Germline lookup yields CDR1 SGHRS and CDR2 YFSETQ. CDR3 in amino acids: CASSPEPGRAPDTQYF. The CDR3 bases are TGCGCCAGCAGCCCCGAGCCAGGGAGGGCACCAGATACGCAGTATTTT.

This clonotype has at least ten counts. V and J are TRBV10-3 and TRBJ2-7, with 7 bases matching TRBD1. From germline, CDR1 is ENHRY and CDR2 SYGVKD. V was clipped by 5 bases and J by 0 bases; unmatched bases: 7. The CDR3 spans 15 residues. DNA for the CDR3: TGTGCCATCAGTTTGGACAGGCCGAGCTCCTACGAGCAGTACTTC. As protein: CAISLDRPSSYEQYF.

This chain joins TRBV4-2 and TRBJ2-7; D may be TRBD1 or TRBD2 (5 bases each). The CDR3 runs 14 residues. Germline values: CDR1 LGHNA, CDR2 YNFKEQ. Trimming stripped 1 base from V and 6 bases from J, with 13 bases between. In DNA form, the CDR3 reads TGTGCCAGCAGCCAAGTGGGTGGGGGTCGCGAGCAGTACTTC. Residues: CASSQVGGGREQYF.

Of note for this clonotype: Since a much larger clone is just one base distant, this may be a read error. The rearrangement uses TRBV28 and TRBJ2-7; the match to TRBD2 covers 12 bases. From germline, CDR1 is MDHEN and CDR2 SYDVKM. The V and J ends lost 6 bases and 6 bases, in that order; junction bases with no gene match: 6. This CDR3 spans 14 amino acids. The CDR3 reads CASSPSGGASEQYF. CDR3 in DNA: TGTGCCAGCAGCCCTAGCGGGGGGGCCTCCGAGCAGTACTTC.

The chain carries TRBV21-1 and TRBJ1-6; no DNA check was done on the table's D call, TRBD1. TRBV21-1 is a pseudogene segment. The CDR3 extends over 15 amino acids. This CDR3 reads CASSGTARDNSPLHF. DNA of the CDR3: TGTGCCAGCAGTGGGACAGCAAGGGATAATTCACCCCTCCACTTT.

This clonotype was picked up many times. The rearrangement uses TRBV20-1 and TRBJ1-1; D unclear. The germline gives CDR1 DFQATT, CDR2 SNEGSKA (reference sequence). This CDR3 comprises 15 residues. Trimming removed 3 bases from V and 2 bases from J, with 16 bases in between. DNA for the CDR3: TGCAGTGCTAGGGCGAGGGTCACGACAAACACTGAAGCTTTCTTT. Its protein is CSARARVTTNTEAFF.

This clonotype was seen more than once but under ten times. A much more abundant neighbour one base away suggests this may be a read error. The chain recombines TRBV7-9 with TRBJ2-1, with a possible D match to TRBD2 (6 bases). The V and J ends lost 4 bases and 2 bases respectively, with 9 bases between them. CDR1 is SEHNR and CDR2 is FQNEAQ in the germline V gene (reference sequence). There are 14 residues in the CDR3. CDR3 nucleotide sequence: TGTGCCAGCAGCTGCGGGGATCCCTACAATGAGCAGTTCTTC. Translation: CASSCGDPYNEQFF.

A note on this clonotype: A much larger clone sits a single nucleotide away, making a read error possible. This chain connects TRBV6-1 to TRBJ2-4, with D possibly matching TRBD2 (6 bases). The J call may be wrong; the DNA end is better matched by TRBJ2-7. There are 14 residues in the CDR3. Germline lookup yields CDR1 MNHNS and CDR2 SASEGT. The CDR3 bases are TGTGCCAGCAGTGAAATGGGAGGATCCTGCGAGCAGTACTTC. Translating it yields CASSEMGGSCEQYF.

As concerns this clonotype: With a much larger clone just one base away, this may be a read error. V gene TRBV10-3 combines with J gene TRBJ2-7; D call uncertain. The CDR3 is 13 residues long. CDR1 ENHRY and CDR2 SYGVKD come from the germline V gene. The ends were cut back, 5 bases at V and 5 bases at J, with 13 bases in the middle. In DNA form, the CDR3 reads TGTGCCATCAGTAGGCTAGGCGGTGACGAGCAGTACTTC. Translation: CAISRLGGDEQYF.

This clonotype was seen ten or more times. This chain uses TRBV2 with TRBJ2-7; 9 bases agree with TRBD1. The junction had 10 bases not matched to a gene; V was cut back by 4 bases and J by 6 bases. The CDR3 contains 15 residues. Germline CDR1 SNHLY, CDR2 FYNNEI. The CDR3, as DNA: TGTGCCAGCAGTGTGGGACAGGGTCATTCCCGCGAGCAGTACTTC. Amino acids: CASSVGQGHSREQYF.

The J gene is TRBJ1-1, the V gene TRBV3-1; D call uncertain. Trimming pared 7 bases from V and 0 bases from J, leaving 12 bases between. The germline V gene encodes CDR1 LGHDT and CDR2 YNNKEL (reference sequence). CDR3 length: 14 residues. CDR3 sequence (DNA): TGTGCCAGCAACCCTAATTGGGTGAACACTGAAGCTTTCTTT. The encoded protein is CASNPNWVNTEAFF.

The chain has TRBV27 and TRBJ2-4; no firm D call. V was cut by 4 bases and J by 3 bases, with 10 bases left in between. CDR1 is MNHEY and CDR2 is SMNVEV in the germline V gene (reference sequence). CDR3 length: 14 amino acids. Written as DNA, the CDR3 is TGTGCCAGCAGTTCTGGTGTAGGCAAAAACATTCAGTACTTC. Its protein is CASSSGVGKNIQYF.

The chain joins TRBV3-1 to TRBJ1-2; D perhaps matches TRBD1 (6 bases). Germline V gives CDR1 LGHDT, CDR2 YNNKEL (reference sequence). V was trimmed by 4 bases and J by 3 bases, leaving 15 bases between them. The CDR3 length is 15 residues. CDR3 loop: CASSRSRGRDYGYTF. CDR3 sequence (DNA): TGTGCCAGCAGCCGCTCCCGGGGGCGCGACTATGGCTACACCTTC.

With regard to this clonotype: A much larger clone differs from this one at a single base, so this may be a read error. The chain couples TRBV20-1 to TRBJ2-1, with 8 bases identical to TRBD2. The germline V gene encodes CDR1 DFQATT and CDR2 SNEGSKA (reference sequence). The CDR3 consists of 15 residues. The trim removed 6 bases at V and 3 bases at J, leaving 10 bases unmatched. The CDR3 nucleotides read TGCAGTGCAGAGGGAGCGGGGGCCAACTACAATGAGCAGTTCTTC. Translating it yields CSAEGAGANYNEQFF.

Only a few counts were recorded for this clonotype. The chain is built from TRBV20-1 and TRBJ2-3, with TRBD1 matching 10 bases. Germline V gene sequence: CDR1 DFQATT, CDR2 SNEGSKA (reference sequence). This CDR3 is 13 amino acids long. The ends lost 5 bases at V and 4 bases at J; junction bases unmatched: 3. CDR3 in DNA: TGCAGTGCTTGGGACAGGGGTGCAGATACGCAGTATTTT. Amino acids: CSAWDRGADTQYF.

Concerning this clonotype: Relative to the germline gene, one junction end is altered; a read error may explain this. V gene TRBV3-1 combines with J gene TRBJ2-4; 16 bases line up with TRBD2. CDR1 and CDR2 from the germline V gene are LGHDT and YNNKEL (reference sequence). The CDR3 extends over 18 amino acids. The chain's CDR3 is CANSRGTSGGGAKNIQYF. The CDR3 DNA follows: TGTGCCAACAGCCGAGGGACTAGCGGGGGGGGAGCCAAAAACATTCAGTACTTC.

This clonotype was picked up many times. The chain has TRBV20-1 and TRBJ2-3; tentative D call: TRBD1 (6 bases). Germline V CDR1 and CDR2: DFQATT, SNEGSKA (reference sequence). Trimming pared 1 base from V and 1 base from J, leaving 6 bases between. The CDR3 sequence is 13 residues long. The CDR3 nucleotides are TGCAGTGCTAGAGGACAGGGCACAGATACGCAGTATTTT. This sequence encodes CSARGQGTDTQYF.

This clonotype was detected many times. The rearrangement uses TRBV4-1 and TRBJ1-2, with 8 bases aligning to TRBD1. J was trimmed by 6 bases and V by 1 base; bases with no gene match: 10. This CDR3 is built from 16 residues. Germline V lookup: CDR1 MGHRA, CDR2 YSYEKL. The chain's CDR3 is CASSQALRTGRDGYTF. The CDR3 DNA reads TGCGCCAGCAGCCAAGCCCTCAGGACAGGGAGGGATGGCTACACCTTC.